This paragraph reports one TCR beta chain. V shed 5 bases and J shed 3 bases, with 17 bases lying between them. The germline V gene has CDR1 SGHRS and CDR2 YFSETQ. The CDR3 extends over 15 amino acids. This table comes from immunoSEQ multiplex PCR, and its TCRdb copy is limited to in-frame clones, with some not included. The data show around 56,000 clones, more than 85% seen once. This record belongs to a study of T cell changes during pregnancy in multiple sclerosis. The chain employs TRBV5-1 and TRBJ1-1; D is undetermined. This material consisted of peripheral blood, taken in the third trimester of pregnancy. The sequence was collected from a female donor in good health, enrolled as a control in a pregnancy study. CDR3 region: CASRPGNGMDTEAFF. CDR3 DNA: TGCGCCAGCAGGCCGGGGAACGGTATGGACACTGAAGCTTTCTTT.